Following are 26 T cell receptor beta chains from one sample sequenced in a study of early T cells in non-severe SARS-CoV-2 infection. TCRdb re-called the 5' RACE reads with MiXCR, one entry per CDR3 protein. Of 50,000 to 60,000 distinct CDR3 sequences in the sample, under 8.5% were seen once. The starting material was whole blood, obtained at baseline. These receptors were taken from an adult who was a healthcare worker with PCR-confirmed SARS-CoV-2 infection or an uninfected control (not recorded which).

The J gene is TRBJ2-1, the V gene TRBV6-2 or TRBV6-3, with TRBD1 matching over 7 bases. This CDR3 region has 17 residues. CDR1 is MNHEY and CDR2 is SVGEGT in the germline V gene. The junction had 9 bases not matched to a gene; V was cut back by 0 bases and J by 4 bases. Here the CDR3 DNA reads TGTGCCAGCAGTTACTCGGGGGACAGACCTACTTACAATGAGCAGTTCTTC. Protein sequence: CASSYSGDRPTYNEQFF.

This clonotype was observed at least ten times. This chain links TRBV6-2 or TRBV6-3 with TRBJ2-7, with D perhaps matching TRBD1 (6 bases). The CDR3 length is 13 residues. The V gene's germline CDR1 is MNHEY and CDR2 SVGEGT. V dropped 6 bases and J dropped 2 bases, with 11 bases sitting between them. This CDR3 reads CASRRQEPYEQYF. The CDR3 DNA is TGTGCCAGCAGGAGACAGGAACCCTACGAGCAGTACTTC.

This clonotype was seen many times. This chain uses TRBV12-3 or TRBV12-4 with TRBJ1-1; D remains ambiguous. The CDR3 length is 14 residues. Trimming cost V 6 bases and J 1 base, with 12 bases left between them. CDR3 in DNA: TGTGCCAGCAGCTTTGGGGAGGGGAACACTGAAGCTTTCTTT. Translated: CASSFGEGNTEAFF.

The table lists this clonotype with many counts. The V gene is TRBV12-3 or TRBV12-4, the J gene TRBJ1-4, with no clear D. This CDR3 contains 12 residues. V lost 3 bases, J lost 8 bases, and 7 bases lay in between. This CDR3 is CASSFEVEKLFF. The CDR3 DNA reads as TGTGCCAGCAGTTTCGAGGTCGAAAAACTGTTTTTT.

This clonotype was counted many times. This rearrangement joins TRBV7-2 to TRBJ2-1; D remains unclear. V was pared by 0 bases and J by 0 bases, with 9 bases between. CDR3 length equals 16 residues. Germline loops: CDR1 SGHTA, CDR2 FQGNSA. For the CDR3, the DNA is TGTGCCAGCAGCTTAGCGGGGTCCAGCTCCTACAATGAGCAGTTCTTC. It yields the protein CASSLAGSSSYNEQFF.

This clonotype was observed a handful of times. This chain joins TRBV7-6 and TRBJ2-1; D is unresolved. CDR3 size: 12 residues. CDR1 SGHVS and CDR2 FNYEAQ come from the germline V gene. V lost 5 bases and J lost 8, with 10 bases in between. CDR3 loop: CASSPPLDEQFF. Here the CDR3 DNA reads TGTGCCAGCAGCCCACCCCTAGATGAGCAGTTCTTC.

This clonotype was seen ten or more times. V is TRBV6-4 and J is TRBJ2-7; 8 bases fit TRBD1. V was clipped by 6 bases and J by 2 bases; unmatched bases: 9. The CDR3 extends over 15 amino acids. The germline CDR1 and CDR2 sequences are MRHNA and SNTAGT. For the CDR3, the DNA is TGTGCCAGCAGGGACAGGGCGGTAGAGACCTACGAGCAGTACTTC. As protein: CASRDRAVETYEQYF.

V and J are TRBV20-1 and TRBJ2-7, with TRBD1 matching 10 bases. The CDR3 extends over 15 amino acids. Germline CDR1 is DFQATT and CDR2 is SNEGSKA (reference sequence). V lost 0 bases, J lost 7 bases, and 9 bases stayed unmatched. In DNA form, the CDR3 reads TGCAGTGCTAGAGATCTCGGGACAGGGGTATGGGAGCAGTACTTC. As protein: CSARDLGTGVWEQYF.

This clonotype came up many times. The genes are TRBV18 and TRBJ1-1; D is unresolved. The CDR3 is 14 amino acids. The V end was cut by 0 bases, the J end by 1 base, with 6 bases between. Germline CDR1 KGHSH, CDR2 LQKENI. CDR3 nucleotide sequence: TGTGCCAGCTCACCACCCCGGGGGAACACTGAAGCTTTCTTT. Amino acid sequence: CASSPPRGNTEAFF.

This clonotype was observed a few times. The rearrangement links TRBV6-2 or TRBV6-3 to TRBJ2-3; 7 nucleotides agree with TRBD2. The trim removed 6 bases at V and 5 bases at J, leaving 14 bases unmatched. Germline-derived CDR1 and CDR2 are MNHEY and SVGEGT. The CDR3 totals 16 residues. The CDR3: CASSEPSGTAGDTQYF. DNA of the CDR3: TGTGCCAGCAGCGAGCCGAGCGGGACCGCAGGAGATACGCAGTATTTT.

This clonotype was observed a few times. This sequence joins TRBV6-5 and TRBJ2-3; 10 bases agree with TRBD1. In germline, CDR1 is MNHEY, CDR2 SVGAGI. V shed 6 bases, J shed 3 bases, and the junction held 6 bases outside the gene matches. CDR3 size: 15 residues. In DNA form, the CDR3 reads TGTGCCAGCAGGAAGACAGGGGGCATGACAGATACGCAGTATTTT. This codes for CASRKTGGMTDTQYF.

This clonotype has at least ten counts. The V and J genes are TRBV5-6 and TRBJ1-2; D is unresolved. V was trimmed by 5 bases and J by 2 bases, leaving 4 bases between them. Germline lookup yields CDR1 SGHDT and CDR2 YYEEEE. The CDR3 is made up of 11 amino acids. The CDR3 DNA is TGTGCCAGCAGATTCAACTATGGCTACACCTTC. It specifies CASRFNYGYTF.

There are a few counts of this clonotype. V and J are TRBV12-3 or TRBV12-4 and TRBJ2-7; D remains unclear. V dropped 6 bases and J dropped 5 bases, with 17 bases sitting between them. The CDR3 consists of 14 residues. The CDR3 nucleotides are TGTGCCAGCAGCGCGAACCTCCAGGCCCACGAGCAGTACTTC. Residues: CASSANLQAHEQYF.

V usage is TRBV7-8 and J usage is TRBJ1-3, with D hard to call. V shed 1 base and J shed 0 bases, with 10 bases lying between them. This CDR3 comprises 16 residues. Germline V CDR1 and CDR2: SGHVS, FQNEAQ. CDR3 DNA: TGTGCCAGCAGCTTAGGGCACCCGGACTCTGGAAACACCATATATTTT. Translated, it gives CASSLGHPDSGNTIYF.

This clonotype was seen a handful of times. This rearrangement joins TRBV6-2 or TRBV6-3 to TRBJ2-7; tentatively, D is TRBD1 or TRBD2 (6 bases each). Germline V CDR1 and CDR2: MNHEY, SVGEGT. This CDR3 comprises 15 residues. The V end was cut by 0 bases, the J end by 2 bases, with 11 bases between. The CDR3 spells CASSYSRGVTYEQYF. CDR3 in DNA: TGTGCCAGCAGTTACTCGAGGGGGGTTACCTACGAGCAGTACTTC.

The chain couples TRBV4-3 to TRBJ2-1; 10 nucleotides line up with TRBD2. The CDR3 has 15 amino acids. Unmatched junction bases numbered 7, after V lost 4 bases and J lost 7 bases. Germline V gene data show CDR1 as LGHNA and CDR2 as YSLEER. DNA of the CDR3: TGCGCCAGCAGCCGGGGAAGCGGGGGGGTTAATGAGCAGTTCTTC. Translated: CASSRGSGGVNEQFF.

This clonotype was recorded at least ten times. This chain links TRBV20-1 with TRBJ2-2; no clear D gene. Germline CDR1 reads DFQATT; CDR2 reads SNEGSKA (reference sequence). Trimming pared 6 bases from V and 6 bases from J, leaving 17 bases between. The CDR3 has 14 amino acids. CDR3 region: CSARKELIAGELFF. DNA of the CDR3: TGCAGTGCGAGAAAGGAGCTTATCGCCGGGGAGCTGTTTTTT.

This clonotype was found many times. The V and J genes are TRBV29-1 and TRBJ1-2, with D possibly TRBD1 on 5 matching bases. The CDR3 contains 14 residues. With 3 bases removed from V and 1 base from J, the gap between germline ends came to 12 bases. From germline, CDR1 is SQVTM and CDR2 ANQGSEA. The CDR3 nucleotides are TGCAGCGTTGATGGTTCGGGGGATAACTATGGCTACACCTTC. Amino acid sequence: CSVDGSGDNYGYTF.

This clonotype occurred many times. V is TRBV20-1 and J is TRBJ2-1; 7 bases line up with TRBD1. This CDR3 comprises 17 residues. Trimming removed 1 base from V and 8 bases from J; junction bases left unmatched: 17. Germline CDR1 DFQATT, CDR2 SNEGSKA (reference sequence). CDR3 DNA sequence: TGCAGTGCTAGAGGTTTAGTCAGGGACAGCACTGCGGATGAGCAGTTCTTC. This encodes CSARGLVRDSTADEQFF.

This clonotype was counted only a few times. J is TRBJ1-2 and V is TRBV7-2, with 11 bases aligning to TRBD1. The length of the CDR3 is 15 residues. Germline CDR1 SGHTA, CDR2 FQGNSA. The junction had 4 bases not matched to a gene; V was cut back by 5 bases and J by 2 bases. The CDR3 here is CASSAGTGGNYGYTF. The CDR3 coding sequence is TGTGCCAGCAGCGCCGGGACAGGGGGAAACTATGGCTACACCTTC.

This clonotype was counted at least ten times. The chain joins TRBV2 to TRBJ1-2; D not certain. With 9 bases removed from V and 0 bases from J, the gap between germline ends came to 5 bases. The germline V gene encodes CDR1 SNHLY and CDR2 FYNNEI. The CDR3 has 11 amino acids. The CDR3: CASAANYGYTF. The CDR3 DNA is TGTGCCAGTGCTGCTAACTATGGCTACACCTTC.

A few counts support this clonotype. The chain uses TRBV7-2 and TRBJ1-6; D not certain. Trimming took off 6 bases at V and 0 bases at J, with 6 bases between the two ends. The CDR3 runs 14 residues. Germline-derived CDR1 and CDR2 are SGHTA and FQGNSA. For the CDR3, the DNA is TGTGCCAGCAGGAAGAGCTCCTATAATTCACCCCTCCACTTT. Encoded protein: CASRKSSYNSPLHF.

Ten or more counts support this clonotype. The rearrangement joins TRBV4-3 to TRBJ2-3, with 8 nucleotides matching TRBD2. The ends lost 3 bases at V and 4 bases at J; junction bases unmatched: 12. Germline V lookup: CDR1 LGHNA, CDR2 YSLEER. This CDR3 is 17 amino acids long. The CDR3 sequence is CASSHQPDGGAADTQYF. CDR3 nucleotide sequence: TGCGCCAGCAGCCACCAGCCTGACGGGGGGGCCGCAGATACGCAGTATTTT.

This clonotype has more than one count but fewer than ten. The CDR3 is CASSSRASGGYEQFF. In nucleotides, the CDR3 is TGTGCCAGCAGCAGCCGGGCATCGGGCGGCTATGAGCAGTTCTTC. The chain employs TRBV7-9 and TRBJ2-1; unclear D gene. This CDR3 has 15 residues. The germline V gene encodes CDR1 SEHNR and CDR2 FQNEAQ (reference sequence). Trimming stripped 5 bases from V and 8 bases from J, with 19 bases between. The entire variable domain, with the rest obtained from reference TRBV7-9 and TRBJ2-1, is as follows: DTGVSQNPRHKITKRGQNVTFRCDPISEHNRLYWYRQTLGQGPEFLTYFQNEAQLEKSRLLSDRFSAERPKGSFSTLEIQRTEQGDSAMYLCASSSRASGGYEQFFGPGTRLTVL.

This clonotype was observed many times. The chain is built from TRBV19 and TRBJ2-7; D remains unclear. V gave up 1 base and J gave up 3 bases, with 10 bases separating them. CDR3 length: 14 residues. Germline values: CDR1 LNHDA, CDR2 SQIVND (reference sequence). The CDR3 sequence: CASSIGRANYEQYF. CDR3 nucleotide sequence: TGTGCCAGTAGTATAGGGAGAGCTAACTACGAGCAGTACTTC.

This clonotype was detected many times. The chain is built from TRBV20-1 and TRBJ2-5; TRBD1 is a possible D gene (7 bases). Germline V gene lookup returns CDR1 DFQATT and CDR2 SNEGSKA (reference sequence). This CDR3 comprises 15 residues. Trimming stripped 0 bases from V and 1 base from J, with 12 bases between. The chain's CDR3 is CSARDGQGGQETQYF. CDR3 sequence (DNA): TGCAGTGCTAGAGATGGTCAGGGGGGCCAAGAGACCCAGTACTTC.